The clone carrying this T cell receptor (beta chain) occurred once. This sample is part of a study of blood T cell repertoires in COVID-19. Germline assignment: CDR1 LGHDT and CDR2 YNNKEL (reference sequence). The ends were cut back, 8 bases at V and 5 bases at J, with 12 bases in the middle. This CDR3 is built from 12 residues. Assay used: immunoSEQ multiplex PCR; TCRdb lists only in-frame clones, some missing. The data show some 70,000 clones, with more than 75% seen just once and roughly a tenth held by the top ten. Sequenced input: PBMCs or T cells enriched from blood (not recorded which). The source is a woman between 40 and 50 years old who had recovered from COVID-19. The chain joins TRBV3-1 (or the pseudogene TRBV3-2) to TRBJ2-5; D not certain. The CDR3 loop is CASGSPVETQYF. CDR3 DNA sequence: TGTGCCAGCGGCTCCCCAGTCGAGACCCAGTACTTC.